This TCR beta chain is from a study of identical twins. This CDR3 comprises 11 residues. The germline CDR1 and CDR2 sequences are SEHNR and FQNEAQ (reference sequence). Trimming pared 3 bases from V and 14 bases from J, leaving 11 bases between. TCRdb independently ran MiXCR on the 5' RACE reads; one entry per CDR3 protein. The table shows some 760,000 distinct CDR3 sequences, with roughly 20% occurring only once. The same sample was also used in a study of T cells expressing NK-cell markers.

The sequencing sample was made of PBMCs. This chain joins TRBV7-9 and TRBJ2-1; perhaps TRBD2 as D (5 bases). This receptor was obtained from a young woman in good health. Written as DNA, the CDR3 is TGTGCCAGCAGCTTTGAGGGTGGGGAGTTCTTC. Amino acids: CASSFEGGEFF.